The present entry profiles one TCR beta chain with its context. Its antigen specificity is not known. No much larger clonotype is one base removed from it; base qualities were not supplied. The entry originates in a study of blood T cell repertoires in COVID-19 (TCRdb year 2020). Context from the whole study: Collaborator samples came from the United States, Italy and Spain and covered acute and convalescent phases of COVID-19. The material from the prospective study consisted of cDNA or gDNA derived from T cells, B-cell-depleted T cells, or PBMCs. Deeply sampled blood TCRbeta repertoires from subjects exposed to, actively infected with, or recovered from COVID-19 were included in the dataset. The repertoires were released in a freely available public database meant as a resource for research on the immune response to SARS-CoV-2. The samples were drawn from the first 160 participants of the ongoing ImmuneRACE study and from under 1,500 subjects provided by 6 global collaborators. The sample metadata nearly always contained a de-identified subject ID, COVID-19 status, age in years and sex. Where available, HLA class I and class II types were obtained from metadata supplied by the sample provider rather than from assay-based typing.

Reading from cysteine to phenylalanine, the CDR3 counts 14 amino acids. Only the CDR3 region is kept as DNA, spanning 42 bases read in frame from base 1. The germline ends are 8 bases apart after V is trimmed by 2 bases and J by 1 base. The germline V gene (reference sequence) yields LGHDT for CDR1 and YNNKEL for CDR2. The immunoSEQ Assay, a bias-controlled multiplex PCR, was used to amplify TCRbeta CDR3 regions from genomic DNA. On the authors' methods: Nucleated cell counts per sample were estimated from amplification of reference gene primers within the assay. To quantify the absolute abundance of each unique TCRbeta CDR3 rearrangement, sequence reads were collapsed and filtered. For each sample, productive Simpson clonality was calculated as the square root of Simpson's diversity index over productive rearrangements. TCRdb holds this immuneACCESS table with in-frame rearrangements only. Some clones are missing; in checked studies, unresolved V genes explain under half, and the rest has no known cause. V, J and clone size reflect that table, while D and trimming were determined from the DNA. The table for this sample lists about 180,000 clones; around four fifths of them were counted only once. The leading ten clones occupy about 7.1% of the sample.

At one collaborating source in Seattle, patients were enrolled during active infection and were followed longitudinally through the course of disease. Whole blood was collected in K2EDTA tubes by collaborating institutions according to the institutions' own protocols. Collaborator samples were shipped for TCRbeta analysis as frozen whole blood, isolated PBMCs, or DNA extracted from either sample type. Summary of the overall study and its limitations: Clinical and demographic metadata were provided uncurated, with the amount varying by source and participant.

The rearranged segments are TRBV3-1 (or the pseudogene TRBV3-2) and TRBJ1-1, and possibly TRBD1, on 5 matching bases. This sequence originates from a woman in her sixties or seventies with COVID-19, enrolled during active disease. Sequenced sample: peripheral blood. The DNA sequence follows: TGTGCCAGCAGCCAAAGGGGAGGGAACACTGAAGCTTTCTTT. Translated, it reads CASSQRGGNTEAFF.